This T cell receptor beta chain came from a study of T cell responses to AZD1222 COVID-19 vaccine. The protocol was immunoSEQ multiplex PCR, while the TCRdb copy is restricted to in-frame clones and leaves out a portion. The sample holds some 120,000 clones, about 90% seen once. The sample holds a few counts of this clone. The antigen remains undetermined. Study results and limitations: Across the whole spike, CD4 TCRs peaked at regions 160-218 and 743-854.

The sample was peripheral blood, taken on day 0 of AZD1222 vaccination. The clonotype originates from an adult in good health.

The CDR3 DNA reads TGTGCCAGCAGCGCCAGGGGCTCACCCCTCCACTTT. Translated, it gives CASSARGSPLHF. V is TRBV5-4 and J is TRBJ1-6, with D possibly TRBD1 on 6 matching bases. This CDR3 spans 12 amino acids. The germline V gene encodes CDR1 SGHNT and CDR2 YYREEE (reference sequence). Trimming removed 4 bases at V and 10 bases at J, with 9 bases between. Drawing the rest from reference TRBV5-4 and TRBJ1-6, the complete variable domain is ETGVTQSPTHLIKTRGQQVTLRCSSQSGHNTVSWYQQALGQGPQFIFQYYREEENGRGNFPPRFSGLQFPNYSSELNVNALELDDSALYLCASSARGSPLHFGNGTRLTVT.